The entry below describes one T cell receptor (beta chain). Its target is not known. This CDR3 is built from 17 residues. Germline-derived CDR1 and CDR2 are SGDLS and YYNGEE. J lost 0 bases, V lost 0 bases, and 5 bases had no gene match. The data were obtained in a study of shared clonotypes between healthy human individuals. Study-wide results and caveats: Non-shared clonotypes showed lower generation probabilities than clonotypes common to all four donors.

Only CD45RO-negative cells positively selected for CCR7 counted as naive CD8 cells, so terminally differentiated effector memory CD45RA+ cells were excluded. Donors, healthy HIV-negative adults, lacked recent acute infections or vaccinations. The assay was run at deep level. Method: immunoSEQ multiplex PCR; TCRdb's copy keeps in-frame clones and lacks some. Counted here are more than 500,000 clones, roughly 95% occurring once; the ten biggest clones make up about 0.11%. The V and J genes are TRBV9 and TRBJ1-1, with TRBD1 matching 10 bases. Sequences were obtained from naive CD8+ T cells sorted from blood. The receptor was isolated from a woman aged 30 to 39 in good health. The DNA for the CDR3 is TGTGCCAGCAGCGTAGAAGGAGGGACAGGGGTGAACACTGAAGCTTTCTTT. Encoded protein: CASSVEGGTGVNTEAFF. Variable domain in full (rest from reference TRBV9 and TRBJ1-1): DSGVTQTPKHLITATGQRVTLRCSPRSGDLSVYWYQQSLDQGLQFLIQYYNGEERAKGNILERFSAQQFPDLHSELNLSSLELGDSALYFCASSVEGGTGVNTEAFFGQGTRLTVV.